This T cell receptor beta chain came from a study of tissue T cells after allogeneic stem cell transplantation. Whole-study context: Pathologist H&E review favored samples with visible lymphocytes for sequencing among multiple samples. Overall study results and limits: Anatomically similar tissues had similar TCR repertoires within each patient.

Some clones are missing from TCRdb's copy, which holds only in-frame ones; the method was immunoSEQ multiplex PCR. The table shows some 7,000 clones, with approximately 80% occurring only once. CDR3 length: 14 amino acids. With 2 bases removed from V and 10 bases from J, the gap between germline ends came to 16 bases. Germline V CDR1 and CDR2: SGHNT, YYREEE (reference sequence). Points on this clone: Its target is unknown.

The TCR sequence derives from an older male patient with steroid-refractory graft-versus-host disease after an allogeneic stem cell transplant. A subset of T cells may come from the graft donor. Sequenced material: skin, taken at autopsy. V and J are TRBV5-4 and TRBJ2-4, with a weak D call TRBD1 (6 bases). CDR3 in amino acids: CASSFAGAEGIQYF. The CDR3, as DNA: TGTGCCAGCAGCTTCGCAGGGGCTGAAGGGATTCAGTACTTC.